The TCR beta chain described here comes from a study of identical twins. Study results and limitations: Fewer insertions were carried by abundant cord blood beta clonotypes, but none was seen in memory repertoires. Models came in too low on out-of-frame TCR alpha sharing in monozygotic twins. The conclusions drew on cross-sectional statistical analysis instead of tracking the same donors.

Template switching added a universal primer binding site, and final cDNA carried unique molecular identifiers. TCRdb re-called the 5' RACE reads through MiXCR, storing one row per CDR3 protein. Among 500,000 or so distinct CDR3 sequences listed, approximately 15% were seen once. Between the trimmed V and J ends, which lost 1 base and 0 bases, there was a span of 7 bases. The CDR3 sequence is 15 residues long. Germline assignment: CDR1 SGHTA and CDR2 FQGNSA. Concerning this clonotype itself: No antigen is known for it.

This sample also appeared in a second study, on yellow fever vaccine responses in identical twins.

The sequenced sample consisted of CD4+ T cells sorted from blood. The V and J genes are TRBV7-2 and TRBJ1-3; no definite D call. This TCR came from a woman aged 18-30 years in good health. The CDR3 nucleotides read TGTGCCAGCAGCTTAGGGGCAGACTCTGGAAACACCATATATTTT. This sequence encodes CASSLGADSGNTIYF.